Detailed here is one T cell receptor (beta chain). Antigen unknown. Stated time point: week 35, safety follow-up. What each vaccine dose contained was 300 ug of mutant IDH1 20-mer peptide, accompanied by topical imiquimod. The assay was immunoSEQ multiplex PCR, and TCRdb's table has in-frame clones only and misses some. The sample lists about 32,000 clones; approximately 80% were seen once. The entry originates in a study of a mutant IDH1 vaccine in newly diagnosed glioma. The CDR3 runs to 15 residues. V was shortened by 3 bases and J by 5 bases, with 16 bases between the two germline ends. Germline CDR1 and CDR2: LNHNV and YYDKDF (reference sequence).

The receptor comes from a woman aged 40 to 49 with glioma. The chain uses TRBV15 and TRBJ2-5; D is perhaps TRBD2 (5 bases). The sequencing here drew on PBMCs, taken from a glioma patient whose treatment included an IDH1 peptide vaccine. CDR3 protein: CATSRSGGLGETQYF. The CDR3 coding sequence is TGTGCCACCAGCAGGTCTGGAGGCCTTGGGGAGACCCAGTACTTC.